The T cell receptor (beta chain) described here comes from a study of T cells expressing NK-cell markers. Reprocessing the 5' RACE reads, TCRdb reports a single entry for every CDR3 protein and omits DNA. This table lists around 260,000 distinct CDR3 sequences. CDR3 length equals 17 residues. Germline lookup yields CDR1 MNHEY and CDR2 SVGAGI. The rearrangement joins TRBV6-5 to TRBJ1-1. The clonotype comes from a woman between 18 and 70 years old in good health. The sample consisted of blood T cells: a sorted CD56 or NKG2C T cell subset, CD4+ or CD8+ T cells, or bulk PBMC T cells (not recorded which). The CDR3 sequence: CASSYSLGRKPSTEAFF.